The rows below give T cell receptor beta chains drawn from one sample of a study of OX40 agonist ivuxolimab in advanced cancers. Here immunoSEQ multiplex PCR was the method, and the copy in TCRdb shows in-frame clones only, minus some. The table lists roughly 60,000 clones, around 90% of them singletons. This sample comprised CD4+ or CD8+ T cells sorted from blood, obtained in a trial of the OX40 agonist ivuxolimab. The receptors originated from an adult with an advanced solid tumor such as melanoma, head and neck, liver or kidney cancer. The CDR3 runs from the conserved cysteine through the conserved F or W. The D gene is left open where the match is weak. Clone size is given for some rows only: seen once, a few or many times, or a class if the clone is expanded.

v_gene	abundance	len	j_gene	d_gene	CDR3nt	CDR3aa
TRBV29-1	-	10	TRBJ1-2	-	TGCAGCGTCGCAGACTATGGCTACACCTTC	CSVADYGYTF
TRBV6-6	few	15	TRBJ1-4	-	TGTGCCAGCAGTCAGGGCTTTGCAACTAATGAAAAACTGTTTTTT	CASSQGFATNEKLFF
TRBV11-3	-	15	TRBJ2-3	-	TGTGCCAGCAGCTTAAGGGAGGCCAGGGCAGATACGCAGTATTTT	CASSLREARADTQYF
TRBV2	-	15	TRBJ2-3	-	TGTGCCAGCAGGGGGTTTGCGGGAAGCACAGATACGCAGTATTTT	CASRGFAGSTDTQYF
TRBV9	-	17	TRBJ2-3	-	TGTGCCAGCAGCGTAGGGGCAGGGGACCTGGGTACAGATACGCAGTATTTT	CASSVGAGDLGTDTQYF
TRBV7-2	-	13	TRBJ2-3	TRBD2	TGTGCCAGCAGCGCGGGAGTCACAGATACGCAGTATTTT	CASSAGVTDTQYF
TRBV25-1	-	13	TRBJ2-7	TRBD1	TGTGCCAGCCGGACAGGGCTCACCTACGAGCAGTACTTC	CASRTGLTYEQYF
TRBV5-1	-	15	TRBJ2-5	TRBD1	TGCGCCAGCAGCTTGGCCGGACAGGTTCAAGAGACCCAGTACTTC	CASSLAGQVQETQYF
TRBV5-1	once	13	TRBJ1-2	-	TGCGCCAGCAGCCCAGACTCTAACTATGGCTACACCTTC	CASSPDSNYGYTF
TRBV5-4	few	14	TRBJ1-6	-	TGTGCCAGCAGCCCTGGGAGGGGGGATTCACCCCTCCACTTT	CASSPGRGDSPLHF
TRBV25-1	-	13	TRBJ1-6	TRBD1	TGTGCCAGCAGCCAGGGGGGGAATTCACCCCTCCACTTT	CASSQGGNSPLHF
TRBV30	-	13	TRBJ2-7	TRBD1	TGTGCCTGGGCGGGACAGGGGGCCCACGAGCAGTACTTC	CAWAGQGAHEQYF
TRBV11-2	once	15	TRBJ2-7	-	TGTGCCAGCAGCTACGAGCTGGGAGAAACCTACGAGCAGTACTTC	CASSYELGETYEQYF
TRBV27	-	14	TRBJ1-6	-	TGTGCCAGCAGTTTAGGGGGGCGTAATTCACCCCTCCACTTT	CASSLGGRNSPLHF
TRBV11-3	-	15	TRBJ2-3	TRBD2	TGTGCCAGCAGCATCGGACTAGCGGGAACAGATACGCAGTATTTT	CASSIGLAGTDTQYF
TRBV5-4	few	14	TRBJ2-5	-	TGTGCCAGCAGACGTGATCCAAGGCTCGAGACCCAGTACTTC	CASRRDPRLETQYF
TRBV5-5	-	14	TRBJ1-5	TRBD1	TGTGCCAGCAGCTTCCAGGGGGCTGATCAGCCCCAGCATTTT	CASSFQGADQPQHF
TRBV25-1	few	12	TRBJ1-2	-	TGTGCCAGTTCGACAGGAGCCTATGGCTACACCTTC	CASSTGAYGYTF
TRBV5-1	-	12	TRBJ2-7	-	TGCGCCAGCAGCTTGGTGGGTCGCGAGCAGTACTTC	CASSLVGREQYF
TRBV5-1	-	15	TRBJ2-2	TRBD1	TGCGCCAGCAGCTCAAACAGGGGAAGAGTCGGGGAGCTGTTTTTT	CASSSNRGRVGELFF
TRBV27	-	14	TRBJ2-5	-	TGTGCCAGCAGTCCCCGACAGCTTGCAGAGACCCAGTACTTC	CASSPRQLAETQYF
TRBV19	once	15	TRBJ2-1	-	TGTGCCAGTAGTATCGAAGGGGTCAATTACAATGAGCAGTTCTTC	CASSIEGVNYNEQFF
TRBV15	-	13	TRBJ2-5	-	TGTGCCACCAGCAGAGTTGACCAAGAGACCCAGTACTTC	CATSRVDQETQYF
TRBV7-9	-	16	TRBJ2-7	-	TGTGCCAGCAGCTTAGCGGCCGGGACCCGCTCCTACGAGCAGTACTTC	CASSLAAGTRSYEQYF
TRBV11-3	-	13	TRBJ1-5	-	TGTGCCAGCAGCTTAAAGCTAAATCAGCCCCAGCATTTT	CASSLKLNQPQHF
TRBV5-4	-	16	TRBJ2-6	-	TGTGCCAGCAGCTTGTTGCGCAGCTCTGGGGCCAACGTCCTGACTTTC	CASSLLRSSGANVLTF
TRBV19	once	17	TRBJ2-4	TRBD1	TGTGCCAGTAGTAGGGGGACAGGCGTAGGGGCCAAAAACATTCAGTACTTC	CASSRGTGVGAKNIQYF
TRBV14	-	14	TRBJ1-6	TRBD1	TGTGCCAGCAGCCAAGTCAGGGGGATGTCACCCCTCCACTTT	CASSQVRGMSPLHF
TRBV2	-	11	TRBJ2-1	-	TGTGCCAGCAGTGACTGGAATGAGCAGTTCTTC	CASSDWNEQFF
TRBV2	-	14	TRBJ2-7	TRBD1	TGTGCCAGCACTAGAGGACAGGGGGCCTACGAGCAGTACTTC	CASTRGQGAYEQYF
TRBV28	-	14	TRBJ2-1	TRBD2	TGTGCCAGCAGTTCGGGGGGGGTCAGGAATGAGCAGTTCTTC	CASSSGGVRNEQFF
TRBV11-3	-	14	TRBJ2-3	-	TGTGCCAGCAGCTTAGTGTGGGCCACAGATACGCAGTATTTT	CASSLVWATDTQYF
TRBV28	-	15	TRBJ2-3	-	TGTGCCAGCAGTCCCCGTGGGGGTGGCACAGATACGCAGTATTTT	CASSPRGGGTDTQYF
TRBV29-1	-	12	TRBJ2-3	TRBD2	TGCAGCGTTTTACTAGCGGGCTATACGCAGTATTTT	CSVLLAGYTQYF
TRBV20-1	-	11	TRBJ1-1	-	TGCAGTGCTAGGGGGGCCACTGAAGCTTTCTTT	CSARGATEAFF
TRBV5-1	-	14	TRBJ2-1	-	TGCGCCAGCAGCGTCCCGGGACCGGACGGTGAGCAGTTCTTC	CASSVPGPDGEQFF
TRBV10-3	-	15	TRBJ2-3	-	TGTGCCAGCGACCCTCTCCCAGGGGCGGCAGATACGCAGTATTTT	CASDPLPGAADTQYF
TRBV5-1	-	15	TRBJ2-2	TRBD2	TGCGCCAGCAGCTTACGGACTAGGGGTGGCGGGGAGCTGTTTTTT	CASSLRTRGGGELFF
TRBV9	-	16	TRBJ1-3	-	TGTGCCAGCAGCGTCGGGGGCCTTAATGTGGGAAACACCATATATTTT	CASSVGGLNVGNTIYF
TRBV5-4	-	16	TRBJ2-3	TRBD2	TGTGCCAGCAGCTTGGGGGGACTAGCCCCCACAGATACGCAGTATTTT	CASSLGGLAPTDTQYF
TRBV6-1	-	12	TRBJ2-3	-	TGTGCCAGCAGGGACCTCACAGATACGCAGTATTTT	CASRDLTDTQYF
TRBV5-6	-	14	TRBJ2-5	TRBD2	TGTGCCAGCAGAAGTGGACTAGCCAGAGAGACCCAGTACTTC	CASRSGLARETQYF
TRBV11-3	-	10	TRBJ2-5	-	TGTGCCAGCGCGGGGAAGACCCAGTACTTC	CASAGKTQYF
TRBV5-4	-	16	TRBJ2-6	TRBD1	TGTGCCAGCAGCCAGTGGACAGGGGCCGGGGCCAACGTCCTGACTTTC	CASSQWTGAGANVLTF
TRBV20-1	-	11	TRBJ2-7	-	TGCAGTGCTAGGTCGTCCTACGAGCAGTACTTC	CSARSSYEQYF
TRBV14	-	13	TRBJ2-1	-	TGTGCCAGCAGCCAAGAATGGAACAATGAGCAGTTCTTC	CASSQEWNNEQFF